A single sample gave rise to the 22 T cell receptor beta chains below, sequenced in a study of T-cell memory formation after mild COVID-19. Via MiXCR, TCRdb re-called the 5' RACE reads, giving one row per CDR3 protein. The table records around 340,000 distinct CDR3 sequences, 10% to 15% of them present only once. Sequenced sample: PBMCs or a T cell subset sorted from them (not recorded which). The receptors were sampled from a young man who had mild COVID-19 (a few samples of this study predate the infection). Cell type and time point are not known.

This chain joins TRBV18 and TRBJ2-7; a possible D gene is TRBD1 (5 bases). Germline lookup yields CDR1 KGHSH and CDR2 LQKENI. The CDR3 runs 14 residues. The ends were cut back, 2 bases at V and 2 bases at J, with 10 bases in the middle. CDR3 sequence: CASSPWQGPYEQYF. The CDR3 DNA reads as TGTGCCAGCTCACCATGGCAGGGTCCCTACGAGCAGTACTTC.

The chain is built from TRBV11-2 and TRBJ2-1; D tentatively reads TRBD1 or TRBD2 (5 bases each). The CDR3 contains 14 residues. Germline-derived CDR1 and CDR2 are SGHAT and FQNNGV. Deletions cut 5 bases from V and 5 bases from J, with 13 bases between. This CDR3 reads CASSRGWRNNEQFF. Written as DNA, the CDR3 is TGTGCCAGCAGCCGGGGCTGGCGTAACAATGAGCAGTTCTTC.

This clonotype was counted at least ten times. The chain joins TRBV5-6 to TRBJ2-7; 10 bases line up with TRBD1. Germline V gene sequence: CDR1 SGHDT, CDR2 YYEEEE. The CDR3 runs 14 residues. V dropped 8 bases and J dropped 3; count of bases not matched to a gene: 8. The CDR3 DNA reads as TGTGCCAGTACGGGACAGGGGACGAACTACGAGCAGTACGTC. This gives the protein CASTGQGTNYEQYV.

This chain uses TRBV7-9 with TRBJ2-3; D unresolved. V lost 5 bases, J lost 2 bases, and 29 bases lay in between. Germline V gene sequence: CDR1 SEHNR, CDR2 FQNEAQ (reference sequence). CDR3 size: 20 residues. CDR3 nucleotides: TGTGCCAGCAGCCCGGGTCTGAATCCGGTAAAGTTCCTGTACACAGATACGCAGTATTTT. Its translation: CASSPGLNPVKFLYTDTQYF.

In this sample, this clonotype turned up a few times. The chain couples TRBV28 to TRBJ1-2; D is unclear. The CDR3 is 12 residues long. V lost 7 bases, J lost 4 bases, and 10 bases lay in between. Germline V CDR1 and CDR2: MDHEN, SYDVKM. CDR3: CASTPDRYGYTF. CDR3 DNA: TGTGCCAGCACCCCGGACCGCTATGGCTACACCTTC.

The V gene is TRBV7-9, the J gene TRBJ2-3; TRBD2 might be the D (7 bases). CDR3 length: 17 residues. Germline CDR1 is SEHNR and CDR2 is FQNEAQ (reference sequence). Trimming removed 3 bases at V and 2 bases at J, with 18 bases between. CDR3 residues: CASSFLRGGVLTDTQYF. DNA of the CDR3: TGTGCCAGCAGCTTCCTCCGAGGGGGGGTCCTCACAGATACGCAGTATTTT.

The CDR3 is CASSLWSFTEAFF. The CDR3 nucleotides are TGTGCCAGCAGCTTATGGAGCTTCACTGAAGCTTTCTTT. This chain joins TRBV7-2 and TRBJ1-1; D remains unclear. Trimming took off 2 bases at V and 4 bases at J, with 8 bases between the two ends. Germline V gene sequence: CDR1 SGHTA, CDR2 FQGNSA. This CDR3 has 13 amino acids.

This clonotype was counted between two and nine times. This chain uses TRBV4-2 with TRBJ1-1; 7 nucleotides match TRBD1. The junction had 7 bases not matched to a gene; V was cut back by 4 bases and J by 5 bases. The CDR3 consists of 14 residues. Germline V gives CDR1 LGHNA, CDR2 YNFKEQ. The CDR3 sequence is CASSLTGIRTEAFF. The CDR3 nucleotides are TGTGCCAGCAGCCTGACAGGGATCAGGACTGAAGCTTTCTTT.

The chain joins TRBV7-2 to TRBJ2-3; D call uncertain. Trimming stripped 3 bases from V and 0 bases from J, with 10 bases between. CDR3 length: 15 amino acids. Looked up from germline, CDR1 is SGHTA and CDR2 is FQGNSA. The CDR3 DNA sequence: TGTGCCAGCAGCTTGAGAGCGCCTAGCACAGATACGCAGTATTTT. It specifies CASSLRAPSTDTQYF.

The chain has TRBV7-2 and TRBJ1-2; D uncertain. CDR1 and CDR2 (germline): SGHTA, FQGNSA. V gave up 0 bases and J gave up 14 bases, with 13 bases separating them. This CDR3 is built from 12 residues. In nucleotides, the CDR3 is TGTGCCAGCAGCTTAGCTAGGGTGTCGCGGACCTTC. It is translated as CASSLARVSRTF.

This chain joins TRBV4-1 and TRBJ1-1; a possible D gene is TRBD1 (5 bases). Trimming stripped 1 base from V and 0 bases from J, with 9 bases between. This CDR3 contains 15 residues. CDR1 is MGHRA, CDR2 YSYEKL, per germline. The CDR3 is CASSQVGGVNTEAFF. CDR3 bases: TGCGCCAGCAGCCAAGTCGGAGGGGTGAACACTGAAGCTTTCTTT.

By its share, this clonotype is medium-sized. The V call is TRBV4-1, the J call TRBJ1-1, with a tentative D call TRBD1 (5 bases). Germline CDR1 is MGHRA and CDR2 is YSYEKL. V lost 4 bases, J lost 1 base, and 13 bases lay in between. This CDR3 is 15 amino acids long. The DNA for the CDR3 is TGCGCCAGCAGCCTTATGGCACAGGAGAACACTGAAGCTTTCTTT. It translates to CASSLMAQENTEAFF.

In its sample, this clonotype was seen a few times. The CDR3 nucleotides read TGCAGTGCTAGACAGAACACTGAAGCTTTCTTT. Translating it yields CSARQNTEAFF. The genes are TRBV20-1 and TRBJ1-1, with unresolved D. V was cut by 2 bases and J by 1 base, with 2 bases left in between. The CDR3 spans 11 residues. Germline CDR1 DFQATT, CDR2 SNEGSKA (reference sequence).

The chain is built from TRBV6-5 and TRBJ2-3; 10 nucleotides agree with TRBD1. The V gene end was trimmed by 7 bases and the J gene end by 5 bases; junction bases not matched to a gene: 12. CDR1 is MNHEY and CDR2 is SVGAGI in the germline V gene. The CDR3 consists of 16 residues. The CDR3 DNA is TGTGCCAGCACCCACAGGGCCGGGACAGGGGTAGATACGCAGTATTTT. Translation: CASTHRAGTGVDTQYF.

This clonotype was observed a few times. DNA of the CDR3: TGCAGTGCTAGAGATCCCTGGTCAGGTGGAGGGGATGAGCAGTTCTTC. Its protein is CSARDPWSGGGDEQFF. V gene TRBV20-1 combines with J gene TRBJ2-1; TRBD2 might be the D (6 bases). The V end was cut by 0 bases, the J end by 8 bases, with 20 bases between. The length of the CDR3 is 16 residues. Germline V lookup: CDR1 DFQATT, CDR2 SNEGSKA (reference sequence).

The genes are TRBV5-1 and TRBJ1-1; TRBD1 might be the D (5 bases). The V gene's germline CDR1 is SGHRS and CDR2 YFSETQ. The CDR3 consists of 12 residues. The V and J ends lost 5 bases and 4 bases respectively, with 9 bases between them. CDR3 in DNA: TGCGCCAGCAGATTAGGGGCCACTGAAGCTTTCTTT. Translation gives CASRLGATEAFF.

The rearrangement joins TRBV3-1 to TRBJ2-7; 8 nucleotides agree with TRBD1. CDR3 length: 14 residues. Germline values: CDR1 LGHDT, CDR2 YNNKEL (reference sequence). V lost 1 base and J lost 3; bases outside the gene matches: 2. CDR3 residues: CASSQAGGIYEQYF. The CDR3 nucleotides are TGTGCCAGCAGCCAAGCAGGGGGCATCTACGAGCAGTACTTC.

This clonotype was found a few times. The chain recombines TRBV4-2 with TRBJ1-2; D ambiguous. CDR1 and CDR2 from the germline V gene are LGHNA and YNFKEQ. CDR3 size: 15 residues. Trimming pared 3 bases from V and 6 bases from J, leaving 17 bases between. DNA for the CDR3: TGTGCCAGCAGCCAGCAGGACTCCTGGAGGGATGGCTACACCTTC. Encoded protein: CASSQQDSWRDGYTF.

The genes are TRBV20-1 and TRBJ2-3; D possibly uses TRBD1 or TRBD2 (5 bases each). This CDR3 contains 12 residues. Germline values: CDR1 DFQATT, CDR2 SNEGSKA (reference sequence). The chain's CDR3 is CSKAGTTDTQYF. The CDR3 region has the DNA TGCTCGAAGGCAGGGACCACAGATACGCAGTATTTT.

V and J are TRBV18 and TRBJ1-1; 7 bases line up with TRBD1. The CDR3 consists of 12 residues. CDR1 and CDR2 (germline): KGHSH, LQKENI. The V gene end was trimmed by 8 bases and the J gene end by 6 bases; junction bases not matched to a gene: 6. CDR3 sequence: CASRQTGSEAFF. The CDR3 nucleotides are TGTGCCAGCCGCCAGACAGGGTCTGAAGCTTTCTTT.

The rearrangement uses TRBV6-2 or TRBV6-3 and TRBJ2-3; TRBD1 might be the D (6 bases). The V and J ends lost 5 bases and 3 bases respectively, with 15 bases between them. The CDR3 loop spans 15 amino acids. The germline gives CDR1 MNHEY, CDR2 SVGEGT. CDR3 amino acids: CASSHYHRVTDTQYF. The CDR3 region has the DNA TGTGCCAGCAGTCACTACCACAGGGTTACAGATACGCAGTATTTT.

This clonotype came up a few times. J is TRBJ1-5 and V is TRBV3-1; no firm D call. The germline V gene encodes CDR1 LGHDT and CDR2 YNNKEL (reference sequence). V was cut by 5 bases and J by 0 bases, with 8 bases left in between. The CDR3 loop spans 14 amino acids. In DNA form, the CDR3 reads TGTGCCAGCAGCTCATTGAATAGCAATCAGCCCCAGCATTTT. The encoded protein is CASSSLNSNQPQHF.